One sample yielded the 27 T cell receptor beta chains listed below, sequenced in a study of blood T cells in healthy people across ages. Using a J-beta primer mix together with a sample-barcoded 5' primer, a second PCR was run for roughly 6 to 11 cycles. TCRdb re-called the 5' RACE reads with MiXCR, one entry per CDR3 protein. Here the sample spans about 670,000 distinct CDR3 sequences, 40% to 65% being singletons. Input material: blood. The receptors shown here come from a woman aged 80 or over in good health.

This clonotype has just a few counts. The rearrangement uses TRBV20-1 and TRBJ2-4; TRBD1 aligns across 7 bases. The closer fit of TRBJ2-7 to the DNA end suggests the J call may be wrong. The CDR3 covers 15 residues. Looked up from germline, CDR1 is DFQATT and CDR2 is SNEGSKA (reference sequence). CDR3 sequence reads: CSASEGQQEGDEQYF. The CDR3 DNA reads as TGCAGTGCGTCTGAGGGACAGCAGGAAGGGGACGAGCAGTACTTC.

This rearrangement joins TRBV7-9 to TRBJ2-1; D possibly uses TRBD1 or TRBD2 (5 bases each). The germline V and J ends were trimmed by 5 bases and 5 bases, with 16 bases remaining between them. The CDR3 extends over 15 amino acids. Germline assignment: CDR1 SEHNR and CDR2 FQNEAQ (reference sequence). This chain's CDR3 is CASSGWDPENNEQFF. The CDR3 DNA reads TGTGCCAGCAGCGGGTGGGACCCTGAAAACAATGAGCAGTTCTTC.

This clonotype was detected a few times. Being one base from a much bigger clone, this may be a read error. The V and J genes are TRBV6-6 and TRBJ2-7; D possibly matches TRBD1 or TRBD2 (6 bases each). There are 15 residues in the CDR3. The germline V and J ends were trimmed by 2 bases and 1 base, with 12 bases remaining between them. CDR1 is MNHNY and CDR2 is SVGAGI in the germline V gene (reference sequence). The CDR3 sequence: CASSYARGGSYEQYF. CDR3 bases: TGTGCCAGCAGTTACGCACGAGGGGGGTCCTACGAGCAGTACTTC.

The chain uses TRBV24-1 and TRBJ2-1; D remains unclear. The germline V gene encodes CDR1 KGHDR and CDR2 SFDVKD. With 2 bases removed from V and 0 bases from J, the gap between germline ends came to 10 bases. The CDR3 is 16 residues long. The CDR3 DNA reads as TGTGCCACCAGTGATTCTAACGGGCGCTCCTACAATGAGCAGTTCTTC. Its translation: CATSDSNGRSYNEQFF.

This clonotype was detected only a few times. This chain uses TRBV30 with TRBJ1-1; D call uncertain. V lost 3 bases, J lost 4 bases, and 9 bases lay in between. The CDR3 spans 12 residues. Germline V gene data show CDR1 as GTSNPN and CDR2 as SVGIG (reference sequence). The CDR3 bases are TGTGCCTGGAGGCTGGGAGGCACTGAAGCTTTCTTT. This sequence encodes CAWRLGGTEAFF. Drawing the rest from reference TRBV30 and TRBJ1-1, the complete variable domain is SQTIHQWPATLVQPVGSPLSLECTVEGTSNPNLYWYRQAAGRGLQLLFYSVGIGQISSEVPQNLSASRPQDRQFILSSKKLLLSDSGFYLCAWRLGGTEAFFGQGTRLTVV.

Comment on this clonotype: Since a much larger clone is just one base distant, this may be a read error. The chain is built from TRBV5-1 and TRBJ1-1; no clear D gene. Looked up from germline, CDR1 is SGHRS and CDR2 is YFSETQ. V lost 0 bases to trimming and J lost 1 base, with 7 bases between them. This CDR3 spans 14 amino acids. CDR3 sequence reads: CASSLGHPNTEAFF. The CDR3 bases are TGCGCCAGCAGCTTGGGACACCCGAACACTGAAGCTTTCTTT.

Regarding this clonotype: The junction and the germline gene differ at one end; a read error may be behind it. The J gene is TRBJ2-1, the V gene TRBV14; maybe TRBD1 (7 bases). The germline V gene encodes CDR1 SGHDN and CDR2 FVKESK. This CDR3 is built from 16 residues. The CDR3, as DNA: TGTGCCAGCAGTCAAGAATGGAGGGGGCCCCACAATGAGCAGTTCTTC. It is translated as CASSQEWRGPHNEQFF. Full variable domain (remainder filled in from reference TRBV14 and TRBJ2-1): EAGVTQFPSHSVIEKGQTVTLRCDPISGHDNLYWYRRVMGKEIKFLLHFVKESKQDESGMPNNRFLAERTGGTYSTLKVQPAELEDSGVYFCASSQEWRGPHNEQFFGPGTRLTVL.

This clonotype was recorded at least ten times. This rearrangement joins TRBV7-2 to TRBJ1-1, with 8 positions matching TRBD1. The CDR3 totals 13 residues. Germline lookup yields CDR1 SGHTA and CDR2 FQGNSA. J lost 10 bases, V lost 6 bases, and 10 bases had no gene match. CDR3 bases: TGTGCCAGCAGTCCCGACACCGGGACAGGAGCTTTCTTT. Its protein product is CASSPDTGTGAFF.

This clonotype was seen ten or more times. The V call is TRBV20-1, the J call TRBJ2-7; 12 nucleotides match TRBD2. J lost 6 bases, V lost 8 bases, and 5 bases had no gene match. This CDR3 has 12 amino acids. Per the germline V gene, CDR1 is DFQATT and CDR2 is SNEGSKA (reference sequence). CDR3: CSLAGGLREQYF. In DNA, the CDR3 is TGCAGTCTAGCGGGAGGGCTCCGCGAGCAGTACTTC.

The table lists this clonotype with a count of one. This chain joins TRBV27 and TRBJ2-7; possible D gene TRBD1, 5 bases. The CDR3 extends over 13 amino acids. Looked up from germline, CDR1 is MNHEY and CDR2 is SMNVEV (reference sequence). CDR3 sequence: CGTARAASYEQYF. The CDR3 DNA follows: TGTGGCACGGCCAGGGCCGCCTCCTACGAGCAGTACTTC.

The chain combines TRBV7-9 with TRBJ1-6; D might be TRBD1 (6 bases). The CDR3 extends over 15 amino acids. Trimming removed 10 bases at V and 6 bases at J, with 19 bases between. In germline, CDR1 is SEHNR, CDR2 FQNEAQ (reference sequence). Here the CDR3 DNA reads TGTGCCACGGGGGTACAGGGTATCGGTAATTCACCCCTCCACTTT. Protein: CATGVQGIGNSPLHF. The variable domain in full, with the rest retrieved from reference TRBV7-9 and TRBJ1-6, is DTGVSQNPRHKITKRGQNVTFRCDPISEHNRLYWYRQTLGQGPEFLTYFQNEAQLEKSRLLSDRFSAERPKGSFSTLEIQRTEQGDSAMYLCATGVQGIGNSPLHFGNGTRLTVT.

The J gene is TRBJ2-3, the V gene TRBV20-1; 12 bases are a match to TRBD1. Germline trimming cut 2 bases from V and 4 bases from J; bases unmatched to any gene: 10. This CDR3 is built from 17 residues. Germline CDR1 DFQATT, CDR2 SNEGSKA (reference sequence). For the CDR3, the DNA is TGCAGTGCTAGACACCGTCCCGGGACAGGGGGCCCAGATACGCAGTATTTT. Translation: CSARHRPGTGGPDTQYF.

This clonotype showed up many times. This rearrangement joins TRBV27 to TRBJ1-2; D might be TRBD1 (6 bases). V shed 7 bases and J shed 4 bases, with 16 bases lying between them. The CDR3 consists of 14 residues. Germline loops: CDR1 MNHEY, CDR2 SMNVEV (reference sequence). CDR3 residues: CASTNPGTTYGYTF. The CDR3 DNA is TGTGCCAGCACAAATCCGGGGACAACCTATGGCTACACCTTC.

This clonotype was detected a few times. The V and J genes are TRBV5-1 and TRBJ1-5; 8 bases are shared with TRBD1. The CDR3 is 14 amino acids. J gave up 5 bases and V 0 bases, and 1 base lay outside the gene matches. The germline V gene encodes CDR1 SGHRS and CDR2 YFSETQ. CDR3 residues: CASSLGQGHQPQHF. CDR3 nucleotides: TGCGCCAGCAGCTTGGGACAGGGGCATCAGCCCCAGCATTTT. Full variable domain (rest looked up from reference TRBV5-1 and TRBJ1-5): KAGVTQTPRYLIKTRGQQVTLSCSPISGHRSVSWYQQTPGQGLQFLFEYFSETQRNKGNFPGRFSGRQFSNSRSEMNVSTLELGDSALYLCASSLGQGHQPQHFGDGTRLSIL.

This clonotype has a count of ten or more. The chain combines TRBV7-9 with TRBJ2-1; D unclear. This CDR3 spans 14 amino acids. CDR1 is SEHNR and CDR2 is FQNEAQ in the germline V gene (reference sequence). V lost 5 bases and J 4 bases, leaving 12 bases between the germline ends. The CDR3 nucleotides read TGTGCCAGCAGCACGGTGGCCGGTTACAATGAGCAGTTCTTC. Its protein product is CASSTVAGYNEQFF.

The chain has TRBV11-1 and TRBJ2-2, with TRBD2 as a possible D gene (5 bases). Trimming removed 5 bases at V and 0 bases at J, with 16 bases between. Germline CDR1 is SGHAT and CDR2 is FQDESV (reference sequence). CDR3 length: 17 amino acids. CDR3 in DNA: TGTGCCAGCAGCGCCCCCCGCGGGCTGCCGAACACCGGGGAGCTGTTTTTT. It specifies CASSAPRGLPNTGELFF.

This clonotype was seen a handful of times. The chain carries TRBV7-9 and TRBJ2-3; D might be TRBD1 or TRBD2, each matching 5 bases. Germline V gene data show CDR1 as SEHNR and CDR2 as FQNEAQ (reference sequence). The V gene lost 5 bases and the J gene lost 4 bases, with 13 bases spanning the gap. CDR3 length: 14 amino acids. The CDR3 sequence: CASSLDTGSDTQYF. CDR3 in DNA: TGTGCCAGCAGCCTGGACACGGGGTCAGATACGCAGTATTTT.

The chain joins TRBV29-1 to TRBJ2-1; the D gene could be TRBD1 or TRBD2 (5 bases each). V was shortened by 3 bases and J by 0 bases, with 12 bases between the two germline ends. CDR1 and CDR2 from the germline V gene are SQVTM and ANQGSEA. The CDR3 covers 15 residues. The CDR3: CSVDSGQDSYNEQFF. Here the CDR3 DNA reads TGCAGCGTTGACTCGGGGCAGGACTCCTACAATGAGCAGTTCTTC.

This clonotype showed up just a few times. The chain carries TRBV4-2 and TRBJ2-4; 7 bases are a match to TRBD2. J was trimmed by 4 bases and V by 1 base; bases with no gene match: 4. Germline assignment: CDR1 LGHNA and CDR2 YNFKEQ. The length of the CDR3 is 15 residues. The CDR3 DNA follows: TGTGCCAGCAGCCAAGCGGGGGGAAGAAAAAACATTCAGTACTTC. Protein sequence: CASSQAGGRKNIQYF.

This chain uses TRBV20-1 with TRBJ2-3; no reliable D call. V dropped 5 bases and J dropped 1 base, with 13 bases sitting between them. CDR1 and CDR2 (germline): DFQATT, SNEGSKA (reference sequence). This CDR3 has 14 residues. The CDR3 sequence: CSASTPVGTDTQYF. CDR3 bases: TGCAGTGCTTCGACTCCTGTTGGCACAGATACGCAGTATTTT.

Worth noting for this clonotype: This may stem from a read error, because a much larger clone lies one nucleotide away. This likely comes from a read error, as the CDR3 has no conserved phenylalanine or tryptophan at its end. J is TRBJ2-5 and V is TRBV7-3; no firm D call. The CDR3 runs to 13 residues. V lost 1 base and J lost 4, with 7 bases in between. Germline assignment: CDR1 SGHTA and CDR2 FQGTGA. The CDR3 loop is CASSLRPPETQYL. Written as DNA, the CDR3 is TGTGCCAGCAGCTTAAGACCCCCAGAGACCCAGTACCTC.

This clonotype was seen more than once but under ten times. The V call is TRBV10-3, the J call TRBJ2-1; TRBD2 aligns across 8 bases. The germline V gene encodes CDR1 ENHRY and CDR2 SYGVKD. V lost 7 bases and J lost 7; bases outside the gene matches: 12. The CDR3 sequence is 15 residues long. CDR3 nucleotides: TGTGCCATCACGACGGGAGCGGGGGCGGGGAATGAGCAGTTCTTC. Its protein product is CAITTGAGAGNEQFF.

This clonotype was detected a few times. The genes are TRBV6-6 and TRBJ2-3; 7 nucleotides align to TRBD2. Germline trimming cut 7 bases from V and 1 base from J; bases unmatched to any gene: 8. CDR1 is MNHNY, CDR2 SVGAGI, per germline (reference sequence). This CDR3 spans 15 amino acids. CDR3 DNA sequence: TGTGCCAGCACCTCCCGCGGGGGAGGCACAGATACGCAGTATTTT. As protein: CASTSRGGGTDTQYF.

This chain joins TRBV11-2 and TRBJ2-3, with a possible D match to TRBD1 (5 bases). CDR3 length: 16 residues. V dropped 5 bases and J dropped 2 bases, with 17 bases sitting between them. Germline lookup yields CDR1 SGHAT and CDR2 FQNNGV. Written as DNA, the CDR3 is TGTGCCAGCAGCCTCGGTGCAGGGTGGTCCACAGATACGCAGTATTTT. As protein: CASSLGAGWSTDTQYF.

In this sample, this clonotype turned up a few times. The chain links TRBV21-1 to TRBJ2-7; the D call TRBD1 from the table was never checked on the DNA. TRBV21-1 is an annotated pseudogene. CDR3 length: 14 residues. DNA for the CDR3: TGTGCCAGCAGCAAAGTAGAGGGGACCTACGAGCAGTACTTC. Its protein product is CASSKVEGTYEQYF.

This clonotype appeared many times. The CDR3 spells CASSVRPGLALETQYF. CDR3 coding DNA: TGTGCCAGCAGCGTCCGACCGGGACTAGCGCTCGAGACCCAGTACTTC. V is TRBV9 and J is TRBJ2-5; 10 bases fit TRBD2. Germline V gene lookup returns CDR1 SGDLS and CDR2 YYNGEE. The V gene end was trimmed by 2 bases and the J gene end by 5 bases; junction bases not matched to a gene: 9. The CDR3 has 16 residues.

The rearrangement joins TRBV7-8 to TRBJ2-2; the D gene is possibly TRBD1 (6 bases). The CDR3 is 16 amino acids. V lost 5 bases and J lost 0, with 13 bases in between. Germline V CDR1 and CDR2: SGHVS, FQNEAQ. CDR3 bases: TGTGCCAGCAGCCGATCCGGGACATCGAACACCGGGGAGCTGTTTTTT. It translates to CASSRSGTSNTGELFF.